This is a list of T cell receptor beta chains from one sample in a study of cytomegalovirus exposure and HLA in healthy donors. Profiled with immunoSEQ multiplex PCR; TCRdb holds only in-frame clones, not every one. This table has tens of thousands of clones, roughly 75% appearing once. Sequencing was performed on PBMCs. Receptors were obtained from a man younger than 45 in good health and CMV-seronegative. Both conserved end residues are trimmed from each CDR3.

length: 12
V: TRBV5-1
J: TRBJ1-1
CDR3: ASSPDYRGTEAF

length: 17
V: TRBV7-9
J: TRBJ2-6
CDR3: ASSLAKGQGPGGANVLT

length: 13
V: TRBV6-5
J: TRBJ2-7
CDR3: ASSYNIAGAYEQY

length: 14
V: TRBV4-1
J: TRBJ2-3
CDR3: ASSQVNLVSTDTQY

length: 13
V: TRBV6-4
J: TRBJ2-1
CDR3: ASSDSPSSYNEQF

length: 11
V: TRBV5-1
J: TRBJ2-1
CDR3: ASSLDGYNEQF

length: 12
V: TRBV19
J: TRBJ2-2
CDR3: ASKGQRYTGELF

length: 9
V: TRBV10-2
J: TRBJ2-7
CDR3: ASSELYEQY

length: 11
V: TRBV25-1
J: TRBJ2-3
CDR3: ASSESITDTQY

length: 13
V: TRBV5-1
J: TRBJ2-3
CDR3: ASSLRGIRTDTQY

length: 11
V: TRBV27
J: TRBJ1-2
CDR3: ASSYRTNYGYT

length: 12
V: TRBV29-1
J: TRBJ1-2
CDR3: SVVFHLPNYGYT

length: 10
V: TRBV7-9
J: TRBJ1-1
CDR3: AGRTGGTEAF

length: 11
V: TRBV5-5
J: TRBJ2-5
CDR3: ASSLQGTETQY

length: 14
V: TRBV7-8
J: TRBJ2-2
CDR3: ASSLRTSYVTGELF

length: 12
V: TRBV7-2
J: TRBJ1-2
CDR3: ASSLERGPYGYT

length: 12
V: TRBV13
J: TRBJ2-3
CDR3: ASSLQLLRDTQY

length: 13
V: TRBV7-7
J: TRBJ2-7
CDR3: ASSPPRGGSYEQY

length: 13
V: TRBV6-1
J: TRBJ2-7
CDR3: ASSGEGLPIWAQY

length: 15
V: TRBV6-1
J: TRBJ2-1
CDR3: ASSEGSGLSSYNEQF

length: 11
V: TRBV15
J: TRBJ2-7
CDR3: ATSRDRSYEQY